This T cell receptor (beta chain) came from a study of CD8 T cells in ankylosing spondylitis (TCRdb year 2017). The study in broad terms: The study profiled T cell receptor beta repertoires in healthy donors and ankylosing spondylitis patients to find disease-linked TCR variants. The full study cohort comprised around 23 ankylosing spondylitis patients and roughly 100 healthy donors. Peripheral blood was sampled, and synovial fluid was additionally collected from ankylosing spondylitis patients. The paper's findings and limits, for the study overall: According to the report, matched synovial fluid samples from ankylosing spondylitis patients were significantly enriched for the disease-linked clones. Blood from ankylosing spondylitis patients appeared to be characterized by a TCR beta motif made up of under ten highly homologous amino acid variants. In peripheral blood, the disease-linked clones were found at relatively low frequencies and had a CD8+ phenotype. Some TCR beta motif variants had previously been reported in synovial fluid and blood of reactive arthritis patients, which suggested common disease-initiation mechanisms.

CDR3 length: 14 amino acids, cysteine to phenylalanine. This entry keeps only the CDR3 DNA: 42 bases, framed from base 1. From the germline V gene, CDR1 is MGHRA and CDR2 is YSYEKL. Between the V and J ends, shortened by 4 bases and 4 bases respectively, the junction contains 12 bases. Worth noting for this clonotype: It lacks a known antigen. It has no much larger one-base neighbor in the sample; base qualities were not kept.

Sequencing relied on an Illumina HiSeq 2500. Quantitative 5'-RACE with molecular barcodes was used to prepare TCR beta libraries. On the study's bioinformatics: A new computational method based on a probabilistic model of VDJ rearrangement was used to identify disease-linked TCR variants. The public sequencing data were trimmed at Q25 with fastp and processed into clonotypes with MiXCR by TCRdb, which kept only in-frame beta chains. Entries that share a CDR3 protein sequence are merged under the most common genes and DNA. The V and J calls reflect TCRdb's pipeline rather than the authors' work. The sample table records over 150,000 distinct CDR3 sequences; 18% of these occur just once. The biggest ten clones account for 4.3% of the sample.

In this chain, TRBV4-1 is recombined with TRBJ2-3; TRBD1 is a weak D gene call, 6 bases matching. The receptor was derived from a male donor aged 5 to 29 with ankylosing spondylitis or in good health (not recorded which). Donor details come from another sample of the same person, matched by shared clones. What was sequenced was blood, either unsorted or a sorted T cell fraction (not recorded which). The bases are TGCGCCAGCAGCCCACCCAGGGGCGCAGATACGCAGTATTTT. Its protein reads: CASSPPRGADTQYF.